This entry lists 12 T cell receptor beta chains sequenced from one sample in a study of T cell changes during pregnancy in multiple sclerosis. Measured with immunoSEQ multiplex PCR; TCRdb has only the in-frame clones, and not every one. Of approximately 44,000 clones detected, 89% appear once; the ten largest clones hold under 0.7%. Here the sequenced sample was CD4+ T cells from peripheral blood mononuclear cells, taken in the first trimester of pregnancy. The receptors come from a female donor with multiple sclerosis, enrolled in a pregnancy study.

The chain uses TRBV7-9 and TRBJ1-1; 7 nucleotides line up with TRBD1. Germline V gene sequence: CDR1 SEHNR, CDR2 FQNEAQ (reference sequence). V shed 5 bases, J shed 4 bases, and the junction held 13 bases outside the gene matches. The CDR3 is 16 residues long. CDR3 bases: TGTGCCAGCAGCCCACAGGGGCTAGTGATTTCCACTGAAGCTTTCTTT. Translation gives CASSPQGLVISTEAFF. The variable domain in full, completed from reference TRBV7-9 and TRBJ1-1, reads DTGVSQNPRHKITKRGQNVTFRCDPISEHNRLYWYRQTLGQGPEFLTYFQNEAQLEKSRLLSDRFSAERPKGSFSTLEIQRTEQGDSAMYLCASSPQGLVISTEAFFGQGTRLTVV.

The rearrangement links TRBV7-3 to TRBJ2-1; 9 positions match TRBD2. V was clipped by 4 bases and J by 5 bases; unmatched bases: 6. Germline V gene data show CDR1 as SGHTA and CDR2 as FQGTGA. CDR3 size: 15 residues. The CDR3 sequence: CASSSSGAWDNEQFF. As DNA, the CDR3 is TGTGCCAGCAGCTCTAGCGGGGCTTGGGACAATGAGCAGTTCTTC.

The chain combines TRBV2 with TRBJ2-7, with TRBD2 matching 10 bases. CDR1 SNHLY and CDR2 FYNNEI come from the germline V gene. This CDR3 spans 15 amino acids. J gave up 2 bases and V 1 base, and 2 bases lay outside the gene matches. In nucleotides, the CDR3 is TGTGCCAGCAGTGAAGTAGCGGGAGGCCCCTACGAGCAGTACTTC. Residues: CASSEVAGGPYEQYF.

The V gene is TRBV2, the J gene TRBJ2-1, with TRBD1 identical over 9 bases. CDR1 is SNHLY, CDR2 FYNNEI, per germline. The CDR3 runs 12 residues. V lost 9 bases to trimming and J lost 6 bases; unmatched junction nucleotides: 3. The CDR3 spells CARGTGFNEQFF. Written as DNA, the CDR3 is TGTGCCAGGGGGACAGGGTTCAATGAGCAGTTCTTC. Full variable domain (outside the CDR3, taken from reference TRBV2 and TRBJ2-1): EPEVTQTPSHQVTQMGQEVILRCVPISNHLYFYWYRQILGQKVEFLVSFYNNEISEKSEIFDDQFSVERPDGSNFTLKIRSTKLEDSAMYFCARGTGFNEQFFGPGTRLTVL.

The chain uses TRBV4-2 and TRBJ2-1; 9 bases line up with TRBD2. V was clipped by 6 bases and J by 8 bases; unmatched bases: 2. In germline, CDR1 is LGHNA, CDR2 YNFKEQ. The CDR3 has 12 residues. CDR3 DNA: TGTGCCAGCAGTCGCGGGAGGGATGAGCAGTTCTTC. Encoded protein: CASSRGRDEQFF.

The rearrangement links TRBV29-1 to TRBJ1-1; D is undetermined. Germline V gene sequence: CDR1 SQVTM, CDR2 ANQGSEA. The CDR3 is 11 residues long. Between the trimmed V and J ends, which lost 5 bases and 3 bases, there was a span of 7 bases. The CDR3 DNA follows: TGCAGCGTTCGGGGTGACACTGAAGCTTTCTTT. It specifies CSVRGDTEAFF.

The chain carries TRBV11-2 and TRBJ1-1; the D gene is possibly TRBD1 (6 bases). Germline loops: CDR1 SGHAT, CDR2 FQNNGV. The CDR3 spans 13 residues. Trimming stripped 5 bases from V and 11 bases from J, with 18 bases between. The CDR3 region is CASSVDGRGAAFF. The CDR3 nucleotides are TGTGCCAGCAGCGTCGATGGCAGGGGCGCGGCTTTCTTT.

This CDR3 is CAWTSSKSEQYF. The CDR3 region has the DNA TGTGCCTGGACGAGTAGTAAGAGCGAGCAGTACTTC. J is TRBJ2-7 and V is TRBV30; D gene unclear. Germline V gives CDR1 GTSNPN, CDR2 SVGIG (reference sequence). The CDR3 is made up of 12 amino acids. The germline V and J ends were trimmed by 4 bases and 6 bases, with 13 bases remaining between them.

CDR3 sequence reads: CASSYGSADTQYF. CDR3 DNA: TGTGCCAGCAGCTACGGGAGTGCAGATACGCAGTATTTT. The chain couples TRBV7-9 to TRBJ2-3; the D gene is possibly TRBD2 (6 bases). This CDR3 has 13 amino acids. CDR1 SEHNR and CDR2 FQNEAQ come from the germline V gene (reference sequence). With 4 bases removed from V and 4 bases from J, the gap between germline ends came to 9 bases. The full variable domain, its missing parts supplied by reference TRBV7-9 and TRBJ2-3, is DTGVSQNPRHKITKRGQNVTFRCDPISEHNRLYWYRQTLGQGPEFLTYFQNEAQLEKSRLLSDRFSAERPKGSFSTLEIQRTEQGDSAMYLCASSYGSADTQYFGPGTRLTVL.

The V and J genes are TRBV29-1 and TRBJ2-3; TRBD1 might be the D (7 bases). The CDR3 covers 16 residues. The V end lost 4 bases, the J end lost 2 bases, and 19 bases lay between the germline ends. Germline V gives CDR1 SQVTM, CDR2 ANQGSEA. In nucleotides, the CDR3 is TGCAGCGTTGCCAAAGGAGGAGGGGGCTTCACAGATACGCAGTATTTT. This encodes CSVAKGGGGFTDTQYF.

CDR3 sequence (DNA): TGTGCCAGCAGTTACACCAGAAGTTCGACAGGGAATGGCTACACCTTC. Its protein product is CASSYTRSSTGNGYTF. V gene TRBV6-5 combines with J gene TRBJ1-2, with TRBD1 matching 7 bases. V dropped 2 bases and J dropped 6; count of bases not matched to a gene: 12. Germline loops: CDR1 MNHEY, CDR2 SVGAGI. The CDR3 is 16 amino acids.

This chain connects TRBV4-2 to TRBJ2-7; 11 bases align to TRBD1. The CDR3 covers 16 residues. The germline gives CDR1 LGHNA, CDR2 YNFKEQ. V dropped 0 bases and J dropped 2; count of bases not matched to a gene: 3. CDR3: CASSQEMGQGAYEQYF. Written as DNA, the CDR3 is TGTGCCAGCAGCCAAGAAATGGGACAGGGGGCCTACGAGCAGTACTTC.